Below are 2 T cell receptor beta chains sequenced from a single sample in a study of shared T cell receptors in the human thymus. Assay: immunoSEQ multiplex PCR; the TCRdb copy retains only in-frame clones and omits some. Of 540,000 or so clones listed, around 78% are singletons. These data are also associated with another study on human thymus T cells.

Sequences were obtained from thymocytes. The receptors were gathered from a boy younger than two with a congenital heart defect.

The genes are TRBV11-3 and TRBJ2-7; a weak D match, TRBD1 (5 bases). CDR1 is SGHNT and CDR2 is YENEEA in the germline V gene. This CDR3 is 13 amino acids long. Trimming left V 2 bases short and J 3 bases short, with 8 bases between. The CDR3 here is CASSLKTDYEQYF. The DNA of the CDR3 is TGTGCCAGCAGCTTAAAGACAGACTACGAGCAGTACTTC.

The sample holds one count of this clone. The DNA of the CDR3 is TGTGCCACCAGCAGAGATCCAGGACAGGGGCCGCATGGCTACACCTTC. Encoded protein: CATSRDPGQGPHGYTF. This chain uses TRBV15 with TRBJ1-2; 9 bases map to TRBD1. Germline trimming cut 0 bases from V and 6 bases from J; bases unmatched to any gene: 8. The CDR3 totals 16 residues. Germline lookup yields CDR1 LNHNV and CDR2 YYDKDF (reference sequence).